Below, 20 T cell receptor beta chains from the same sample are listed, as sequenced in a study of blood T cell repertoires in COVID-19. Sequencing was performed with immunoSEQ multiplex PCR; in TCRdb, only in-frame clones are kept and a portion is missing. The profile shows about 170,000 clones, about 87% of them singletons. The sample was peripheral blood. The receptors were sampled from a woman at least 80 years old with COVID-19, enrolled during active disease.

The chain is built from TRBV29-1 and TRBJ1-1; the D is unclear. Trimming took 4 bases from V and 1 from J, leaving 13 bases between them. The germline CDR1 and CDR2 sequences are SQVTM and ANQGSEA. The CDR3 covers 14 residues. The CDR3 sequence: CSVARGSGNTEAFF. The DNA of the CDR3 is TGCAGCGTTGCGCGGGGATCGGGGAACACTGAAGCTTTCTTT.

The genes are TRBV15 and TRBJ1-1, with a weak D call TRBD1 (6 bases). This CDR3 spans 14 amino acids. Trimming removed 6 bases from V and 0 bases from J, with 11 bases in between. CDR1 LNHNV and CDR2 YYDKDF come from the germline V gene (reference sequence). This CDR3 is CATSPGAMNTEAFF. In DNA, the CDR3 is TGTGCCACCAGTCCAGGGGCAATGAACACTGAAGCTTTCTTT.

The chain carries TRBV28 and TRBJ1-5; 9 nucleotides align to TRBD1. This CDR3 has 16 residues. Germline V gives CDR1 MDHEN, CDR2 SYDVKM. V lost 5 bases, J lost 4 bases, and 9 bases stayed unmatched. This CDR3 is CASSDRRTGVNQPQHF. In nucleotides, the CDR3 is TGTGCCAGCAGTGATAGGAGGACAGGGGTGAATCAGCCCCAGCATTTT.

The rearrangement links TRBV6-5 to TRBJ1-6; 7 bases are shared with TRBD1. The J segment lost 5 bases and the V segment lost 4 bases, leaving 8 bases of the junction unmatched. The CDR3 has 16 amino acids. CDR1 MNHEY and CDR2 SVGAGI come from the germline V gene. The CDR3 reads CASSLTGTADNSPLHF. The CDR3 nucleotides are TGTGCCAGCAGTTTAACCGGGACAGCAGATAATTCACCCCTCCACTTT.

The chain couples TRBV24-1 to TRBJ2-3; a weak D match, TRBD2 (6 bases). The ends were cut back, 7 bases at V and 5 bases at J, with 12 bases in the middle. The CDR3 spans 13 residues. Germline V gene lookup returns CDR1 KGHDR and CDR2 SFDVKD. In nucleotides, the CDR3 is TGTGCCACCAGCCGCCCCGGGGGAGATACGCAGTATTTT. Protein: CATSRPGGDTQYF.

V gene TRBV7-9 combines with J gene TRBJ2-2; a weak D match, TRBD1 (5 bases). The CDR3 is 15 amino acids. The germline gives CDR1 SEHNR, CDR2 FQNEAQ (reference sequence). V dropped 2 bases and J dropped 3 bases, with 10 bases sitting between them. Here the CDR3 DNA reads TGTGCCAGCAGCTTAAAATCCAGGGACACCGGGGAGCTGTTTTTT. As protein: CASSLKSRDTGELFF.

The genes are TRBV7-8 and TRBJ2-2; tentatively, D is TRBD1 (6 bases). Germline V lookup: CDR1 SGHVS, CDR2 FQNEAQ. The CDR3 extends over 15 amino acids. V gave up 5 bases and J gave up 4 bases, with 14 bases separating them. CDR3 DNA sequence: TGTGCCAGCAGCATCCGTGGACAGCCCACCGGGGAGCTGTTTTTT. Residues: CASSIRGQPTGELFF.

The chain uses TRBV7-9 and TRBJ2-1; perhaps TRBD2 as D (5 bases). Germline V gene data show CDR1 as SEHNR and CDR2 as FQNEAQ (reference sequence). The CDR3 sequence is 15 residues long. V was shortened by 5 bases and J by 2 bases, with 13 bases between the two germline ends. In nucleotides, the CDR3 is TGTGCCAGCAGCCCTGGACTTTTCCCCTACAATGAGCAGTTCTTC. This encodes CASSPGLFPYNEQFF. Full variable domain (rest looked up from reference TRBV7-9 and TRBJ2-1): DTGVSQNPRHKITKRGQNVTFRCDPISEHNRLYWYRQTLGQGPEFLTYFQNEAQLEKSRLLSDRFSAERPKGSFSTLEIQRTEQGDSAMYLCASSPGLFPYNEQFFGPGTRLTVL.

The chain links TRBV2 to TRBJ2-3, with 10 bases lining up with TRBD1. The germline V gene has CDR1 SNHLY and CDR2 FYNNEI. Germline trimming cut 6 bases from V and 4 bases from J; bases unmatched to any gene: 7. The CDR3 is made up of 15 amino acids. The CDR3 sequence: CASSDGTGAADTQYF. CDR3 sequence (DNA): TGTGCCAGCAGCGATGGGACAGGGGCCGCAGATACGCAGTATTTT.

In its sample, this clone was seen a few times. The rearrangement uses TRBV5-4 and TRBJ2-2, with D possibly being TRBD2 (6 bases). CDR3 length: 15 amino acids. V was shortened by 5 bases and J by 4 bases, with 15 bases between the two germline ends. Germline V CDR1 and CDR2: SGHNT, YYREEE (reference sequence). The CDR3 bases are TGTGCCAGCAGTCTTGAGACCGGGGGCACCGGGGAGCTGTTTTTT. Residues: CASSLETGGTGELFF.

The V and J genes are TRBV5-6 and TRBJ2-3; TRBD1 matches at 9 bases. V was clipped by 1 base and J by 0 bases; unmatched bases: 3. From germline, CDR1 is SGHDT and CDR2 YYEEEE. This CDR3 has 16 amino acids. The CDR3 DNA follows: TGTGCCAGCAGCTTGTTGGGACAGGGAAGCACAGATACGCAGTATTTT. This codes for CASSLLGQGSTDTQYF.

The chain has TRBV7-2 and TRBJ2-1; 10 bases fit TRBD2. The CDR3 runs 17 residues. Germline loops: CDR1 SGHTA, CDR2 FQGNSA. With 0 bases clipped from V and 4 bases from J, the junction kept 6 bases outside the gene matches. The CDR3: CASSLAQAGGPYNEQFF. The CDR3 DNA reads as TGTGCCAGCAGCTTAGCGCAAGCGGGAGGGCCTTACAATGAGCAGTTCTTC.

The rearrangement joins TRBV10-3 to TRBJ1-5, with a tentative D call TRBD1 (5 bases). The CDR3 consists of 16 residues. In germline, CDR1 is ENHRY, CDR2 SYGVKD. V gave up 3 bases and J gave up 0 bases, with 12 bases separating them. The CDR3 is CAISDGGTLSNQPQHF. For the CDR3, the DNA is TGTGCCATCAGTGACGGGGGTACCCTTAGCAATCAGCCCCAGCATTTT.

This sequence joins TRBV7-8 and TRBJ2-2, with 14 bases fitting TRBD2. The J segment lost 4 bases and the V segment lost 1 base, leaving 8 bases of the junction unmatched. The germline CDR1 and CDR2 sequences are SGHVS and FQNEAQ. The CDR3 extends over 19 amino acids. CDR3 in DNA: TGTGCCAGCAGCTTAGAGGGGGGGACTAGCGGGAGTCTCACCGGGGAGCTGTTTTTT. This encodes CASSLEGGTSGSLTGELFF.

The chain joins TRBV29-1 to TRBJ2-5, with 8 positions matching TRBD1. From germline, CDR1 is SQVTM and CDR2 ANQGSEA. This CDR3 is 14 amino acids long. V dropped 5 bases and J dropped 2; count of bases not matched to a gene: 7. The CDR3 is CSVSLGTGQETQYF. The CDR3, as DNA: TGCAGCGTTAGCCTTGGGACAGGTCAAGAGACCCAGTACTTC.

The chain employs TRBV27 and TRBJ2-1, with D perhaps matching TRBD2 (7 bases). V was pared by 6 bases and J by 10 bases, with 13 bases between. The CDR3 extends over 12 amino acids. Germline V gives CDR1 MNHEY, CDR2 SMNVEV (reference sequence). The CDR3 here is CASRLRGGEQFF. Written as DNA, the CDR3 is TGTGCCAGCAGACTCCGCGGGGGCGAGCAGTTCTTC.

The gene calls are TRBV7-2 and TRBJ1-5; tentatively, D is TRBD1 (5 bases). The CDR3 has 14 residues. V was shortened by 1 base and J by 5 bases, with 9 bases between the two germline ends. Germline CDR1 reads SGHTA; CDR2 reads FQGNSA. Written as DNA, the CDR3 is TGTGCCAGCAGCTTAGTCCGGGGGGATCAGCCCCAGCATTTT. It yields the protein CASSLVRGDQPQHF. The full variable domain, completed using reference TRBV7-2 and TRBJ1-5, is GAGVSQSPSNKVTEKGKDVELRCDPISGHTALYWYRQSLGQGLEFLIYFQGNSAPDKSGLPSDRFSAERTGGSVSTLTIQRTQQEDSAVYLCASSLVRGDQPQHFGDGTRLSIL.

In DNA, the CDR3 is TGTGCCAGCAGCGTTTCCGGGACAGGGGGTAAGGAGCAGTACTTC. Encoded protein: CASSVSGTGGKEQYF. The V and J genes are TRBV7-2 and TRBJ2-7; TRBD1 matches at 11 bases. V was pared by 5 bases and J by 7 bases, with 10 bases of the junction left unmatched. This CDR3 has 15 residues. Germline V gene data show CDR1 as SGHTA and CDR2 as FQGNSA. The full variable domain, completed using reference TRBV7-2 and TRBJ2-7, is GAGVSQSPSNKVTEKGKDVELRCDPISGHTALYWYRQSLGQGLEFLIYFQGNSAPDKSGLPSDRFSAERTGGSVSTLTIQRTQQEDSAVYLCASSVSGTGGKEQYFGPGTRLTVT.

V and J are TRBV5-1 and TRBJ2-1; TRBD1 matches 7 bases. This CDR3 is 16 amino acids long. Per germline, CDR1 SGHRS and CDR2 YFSETQ. The ends lost 2 bases at V and 3 bases at J; junction bases unmatched: 8. This CDR3 is CASSFVFGTDYNEQFF. The DNA for the CDR3 is TGCGCCAGCAGCTTCGTCTTTGGGACAGACTACAATGAGCAGTTCTTC.

The rearrangement links TRBV7-8 to TRBJ2-6, with D maybe TRBD2 (5 bases). The germline CDR1 and CDR2 sequences are SGHVS and FQNEAQ. The CDR3 runs to 17 residues. Deletions cut 4 bases from V and 2 bases from J, with 15 bases between. The CDR3 DNA sequence: TGTGCCAGCAGCTCCCCGTCCTCGGGGACTGGGGCCAACGTCCTGACTTTC. Its translation: CASSSPSSGTGANVLTF. Looking up the rest from reference TRBV7-8 and TRBJ2-6 gives the full variable domain: GAGVSQSPRYKVAKRGQDVALRCDPISGHVSLFWYQQALGQGPEFLTYFQNEAQLDKSGLPSDRFFAERPEGSVSTLKIQRTQQEDSAVYLCASSSPSSGTGANVLTFGAGSRLTVL.